Listed here are 20 T cell receptor beta chains from one sample, sequenced in a study of post-analysis software for immune sequencing data (dated by TCRdb to about 2015). Library method: PCR. TCRdb lists the instrument as Illumina HiSeq 2500. To reduce PCR and sequencing biases, unique molecular identifiers were incorporated into the TCR beta cDNA libraries. Using fastp trimming at Q25 and MiXCR clonotype assembly, TCRdb reanalyzed the public sequencing data and kept in-frame beta chains. When rows share a CDR3 protein, they turn into one entry using the most common DNA and genes. The sample yields about 540,000 distinct CDR3 sequences; under 40% were counted once. 4.5% to 7.5% of the sample is in the top ten clones. Study-wide conclusions, independent of this receptor: Several TRBV segments, including TRBV5-6, TRBV5-1 and TRBV20-1, were significantly more frequent in patients than controls.

Antigen specificity for these receptors is unknown. The specimen was blood. The source of these receptors is a girl under 18 with multiple sclerosis.

The genes are TRBV15 and TRBJ2-7; 7 positions match TRBD2. Germline trimming cut 0 bases from V and 3 bases from J; bases unmatched to any gene: 5. Germline lookup yields CDR1 LNHNV and CDR2 YYDKDF (reference sequence). The CDR3 is 15 amino acids. Here the CDR3 reads CATSRDERGSYEQYF. The CDR3 DNA is TGTGCCACCAGCAGAGATGAGCGGGGTAGCTACGAGCAGTACTTC.

This clonotype came up a few times. This rearrangement joins TRBV5-6 to TRBJ2-7; unclear D gene. Trimming removed 2 bases at V and 2 bases at J, with 11 bases between. Per germline, CDR1 SGHDT and CDR2 YYEEEE. This CDR3 spans 14 amino acids. CDR3 bases: TGTGCCAGCAGCTTACCTAACCGGGCCTACGAGCAGTACTTC. Amino acid sequence: CASSLPNRAYEQYF.

This clonotype has only a few counts. The rearrangement uses TRBV5-1 and TRBJ1-6; D unresolved. Germline V gives CDR1 SGHRS, CDR2 YFSETQ. The CDR3 length is 13 residues. V was clipped by 0 bases and J by 5 bases, with 3 bases between them. The CDR3 reads CASSLEDNSPLHF. The CDR3 coding sequence is TGCGCCAGCAGCTTGGAGGATAATTCACCCCTCCACTTT.

The chain couples TRBV11-2 to TRBJ2-1; TRBD1 aligns across 8 bases. Germline assignment: CDR1 SGHAT and CDR2 FQNNGV. The CDR3 has 14 amino acids. Trimming cost V 2 bases and J 9 bases; bases outside gene matches: 6. The CDR3 sequence is CASSLKAGGGEQFF. The CDR3 DNA is TGTGCCAGCAGCTTAAAGGCAGGGGGCGGTGAGCAGTTCTTC. Filled out from reference TRBV11-2 and TRBJ2-1, the complete variable domain reads EAGVAQSPRYKIIEKRQSVAFWCNPISGHATLYWYQQILGQGPKLLIQFQNNGVVDDSQLPKDRFSAERLKGVDSTLKIQPAKLEDSAVYLCASSLKAGGGEQFFGPGTRLTVL.

This clonotype was seen a single time. J is TRBJ2-7 and V is TRBV29-1, with D possibly being TRBD1 or TRBD2 (6 bases each). The length of the CDR3 is 12 residues. Trimming pared 8 bases from V and 7 bases from J, leaving 18 bases between. Germline V gene sequence: CDR1 SQVTM, CDR2 ANQGSEA. The DNA of the CDR3 is TGCAGCCTGAGGAGGGGGGCAGGTGAGCAGTACTTC. Residues: CSLRRGAGEQYF.

The chain recombines TRBV5-7 with TRBJ2-7; D is ambiguous. The last part of the DNA fits TRBJ2-5 better; the J call may be wrong. TRBV5-7 is an open reading frame whose function is uncertain. This CDR3 spans 13 amino acids. CDR3 sequence reads: CASSRAILVTQYF. DNA for the CDR3: TGTGCCAGCAGCCGCGCGATTCTGGTGACCCAGTACTTC.

On this clonotype itself: A much larger clonotype is one base distant, so this may be a read error. CDR3 nucleotide sequence: TGTGCCACCAGTGATCACGGGGGCCGTGAGGCCCAGTACTTC. Protein: CATSDHGGREAQYF. This chain joins TRBV24-1 and TRBJ2-5; tentatively, D is TRBD1 or TRBD2 (6 bases each). V was shortened by 3 bases and J by 9 bases, with 16 bases between the two germline ends. There are 14 residues in the CDR3. CDR1 and CDR2 from the germline V gene are KGHDR and SFDVKD.

There are a few counts of this clonotype. The chain links TRBV20-1 to TRBJ2-7, with 7 nucleotides matching TRBD2. CDR1 DFQATT and CDR2 SNEGSKA come from the germline V gene (reference sequence). The CDR3 totals 13 residues. The V segment lost 3 bases and the J segment 0 bases; nucleotides outside the gene matches: 2. The CDR3 DNA is TGCAGTGCTAGTGTAGCGGGCTCCTACGAGCAGTACTTC. This sequence encodes CSASVAGSYEQYF.

The chain joins TRBV27 to TRBJ1-2; 7 nucleotides match TRBD1. In germline, CDR1 is MNHEY, CDR2 SMNVEV (reference sequence). CDR3 length: 15 residues. V trimming: 5 bases; J trimming: 4 bases; junction bases outside the gene matches: 10. CDR3 residues: CASSVSGDSSYGYTF. The CDR3 DNA reads as TGTGCCAGCAGTGTAAGTGGGGACAGTTCCTATGGCTACACCTTC.

The chain recombines TRBV19 with TRBJ1-2; D unresolved. From germline, CDR1 is LNHDA and CDR2 SQIVND (reference sequence). With 7 bases removed from V and 2 bases from J, the gap between germline ends came to 14 bases. The CDR3 extends over 14 amino acids. The CDR3 protein is CASTMMGINYGYTF. In DNA form, the CDR3 reads TGTGCCAGTACCATGATGGGGATCAACTATGGCTACACCTTC.

This chain links TRBV5-1 with TRBJ2-1; TRBD2 agrees at 14 bases. Per germline, CDR1 SGHRS and CDR2 YFSETQ. V was pared by 3 bases and J by 5 bases, with 13 bases of the junction left unmatched. The CDR3 has 19 amino acids. CDR3 sequence: CASSSPLTSGRAPHNEQFF. CDR3 coding DNA: TGCGCCAGCAGCTCCCCCTTGACTAGCGGGAGGGCCCCCCACAATGAGCAGTTCTTC.

The CDR3 bases are TGTGCCAGCAGTTACCCCATATCGCGGGCAGCCCAAGAGACCCAGTACTTC. The encoded protein is CASSYPISRAAQETQYF. The V and J genes are TRBV6-2 or TRBV6-3 and TRBJ2-5, with D tentatively TRBD2 (5 bases). Germline loops: CDR1 MNHEY, CDR2 SVGEGT. Trimming stripped 2 bases from V and 1 base from J, with 17 bases between. CDR3 length: 17 residues.

This clonotype was observed a handful of times. The chain combines TRBV9 with TRBJ2-1, with 9 bases lining up with TRBD1. This CDR3 is built from 16 residues. CDR1 is SGDLS, CDR2 YYNGEE, per germline. V lost 0 bases, J lost 4 bases, and 5 bases stayed unmatched. In DNA form, the CDR3 reads TGTGCCAGCAGCGTAGTAGGGACAGGGAGGTACAATGAGCAGTTCTTC. It specifies CASSVVGTGRYNEQFF.

The rearrangement uses TRBV12-3 or TRBV12-4 and TRBJ2-5; 7 bases fit TRBD1. CDR3 length: 14 amino acids. V shed 6 bases and J 2 bases; nucleotides not matched to a gene: 6. CDR3 sequence (DNA): TGTGCCAGCAGACCCGGGACAGATCAAGAGACCCAGTACTTC. Its translation: CASRPGTDQETQYF.

The chain joins TRBV2 to TRBJ2-7; D is undetermined. The DNA end lines up better with TRBJ2-5; the J call may be wrong. CDR1 SNHLY and CDR2 FYNNEI come from the germline V gene. This CDR3 is 12 amino acids long. CDR3 region: CASSEMGETQYF. The CDR3, as DNA: TGTGCCAGCAGTGAGATGGGGGAGACCCAGTACTTC.

This clonotype was detected only a few times. J is TRBJ2-3 and V is TRBV24-1, with D hard to call. Germline CDR1 is KGHDR and CDR2 is SFDVKD. Trimming took 1 base from V and 2 from J, leaving 6 bases between them. CDR3 size: 14 residues. CDR3 region: CATSDFGTTDTQYF. The DNA for the CDR3 is TGTGCCACCAGTGATTTCGGCACCACAGATACGCAGTATTTT.

This clonotype was recorded a few times. V and J are TRBV9 and TRBJ2-5; TRBD2 aligns across 9 bases. The junction had 4 bases not matched to a gene; V was cut back by 4 bases and J by 3 bases. This CDR3 has 14 amino acids. Germline assignment: CDR1 SGDLS and CDR2 YYNGEE. In DNA form, the CDR3 reads TGTGCCAGCAGCTATAGCGGGAGCAAAGAGACCCAGTACTTC. It is translated as CASSYSGSKETQYF.

This clonotype was recorded a few times. At one of its ends the junction is not consistent with the germline gene, which may arise from a read error. The chain is built from TRBV10-3 and TRBJ1-1, with D unresolved. CDR1 and CDR2 from the germline V gene are ENHRY and SYGVKD. CDR3 length: 13 residues. The CDR3 region is CAIGENMNTEAFF. The CDR3 region has the DNA TGTGCCATCGGTGAGAACATGAACACTGAAGCTTTCTTT.

V and J are TRBV7-9 and TRBJ2-5; 8 bases are shared with TRBD2. The better agreement between TRBJ2-7 and the DNA end casts doubt on the J call. The CDR3 spans 14 residues. From germline, CDR1 is SEHNR and CDR2 FQNEAQ (reference sequence). The CDR3 spells CASSWGSGAYEQYF. The CDR3 coding sequence is TGTGCCAGCAGCTGGGGTAGCGGGGCCTACGAGCAGTACTTC.

This chain uses TRBV10-3 with TRBJ2-7; possibly TRBD1 for D (6 bases). The CDR3 loop spans 13 amino acids. The V gene lost 6 bases and the J gene lost 2 bases, with 11 bases spanning the gap. CDR1 and CDR2 (germline): ENHRY, SYGVKD. The CDR3 region is CAIRETGTYEQYF. The CDR3 DNA reads TGTGCCATCAGGGAGACAGGTACCTACGAGCAGTACTTC.